The entry that follows covers one T cell receptor beta chain sequence. The data originate from a study of blood T cell repertoires in COVID-19. The germline CDR1 and CDR2 sequences are MNHEY and SMNVEV (reference sequence). This CDR3 region has 14 residues. Trimming took 8 bases from V and 0 from J; bases not matched to a gene: 5. The data were produced by immunoSEQ multiplex PCR, yet TCRdb's version contains in-frame clones alone and is incomplete. The sample lists approximately 170,000 clones; 80% to 90% were seen once. Recruited during active infection, patients (from Seattle) were subsequently followed longitudinally.

The chain recombines TRBV27 with TRBJ1-1; 8 nucleotides agree with TRBD1. This receptor was taken from a woman older than 75 with COVID-19, enrolled during active disease. The sequenced sample was peripheral blood. This CDR3 reads CASLSQGVNTEAFF. In DNA, the CDR3 is TGTGCCAGCTTATCACAGGGGGTGAACACTGAAGCTTTCTTT.